Below, 28 T cell receptor beta chains from the same sample are listed, as sequenced in a study of CD4 T cells in relation to SARS-CoV-2 and coronaviruses. For these TCRs, the target antigens are not known. Before the COVID-19 pandemic, during about 2011-2019, CD4+ T cells were taken from unexposed donors. The cells were cultured for less than twelve days before CD4+ T cells were isolated. Profiled with immunoSEQ multiplex PCR; TCRdb holds only in-frame clones, not every one. Seen here are around 15,000 clones, about four fifths observed once, and the top ten hold around 29%. Sequenced input: CD4+ T cells from PBMCs, cultured in vitro. All receptors derive from a human donor in good health.

This chain joins TRBV3-1 (or the pseudogene TRBV3-2) and TRBJ2-7, with TRBD2 matching over 10 bases. V gave up 2 bases and J gave up 1 base; unmatched junction bases: 2. Germline CDR1 LGHDT, CDR2 YNNKEL (reference sequence). The CDR3 is made up of 15 amino acids. The CDR3 DNA sequence: TGTGCCAGCAGCCAACTAGCGGGGGCGTCCTACGAGCAGTACTTC. It yields the protein CASSQLAGASYEQYF.

The chain uses TRBV3-1 (or the pseudogene TRBV3-2) and TRBJ2-1; D is ambiguous. V was shortened by 4 bases and J by 6 bases, with 10 bases between the two germline ends. CDR1 is LGHDT, CDR2 YNNKEL, per germline (reference sequence). This CDR3 spans 13 amino acids. CDR3 sequence (DNA): TGTGCCAGCAGCCGGAACCTGGGCAATGAGCAGTTCTTC. This sequence encodes CASSRNLGNEQFF.

The V call is TRBV7-2, the J call TRBJ1-2; TRBD1 agrees at 7 bases. The CDR3 has 15 residues. Germline trimming cut 4 bases from V and 4 bases from J; bases unmatched to any gene: 9. Germline values: CDR1 SGHTA, CDR2 FQGNSA. The CDR3 DNA is TGTGCCAGCAGCTCGACAGGGACACAACGCTATGGCTACACCTTC. It translates to CASSSTGTQRYGYTF.

The chain combines TRBV6-4 with TRBJ1-6; D uncertain. CDR3 size: 18 residues. Germline values: CDR1 MRHNA, CDR2 SNTAGT. V was clipped by 2 bases and J by 0 bases, with 14 bases between them. The CDR3 nucleotides are TGTGCCAGCAGTGACCGGATTCAGAGGAGCTCCTATAATTCACCCCTCCACTTT. As protein: CASSDRIQRSSYNSPLHF.

The genes are TRBV9 and TRBJ2-3, with D perhaps matching TRBD2 (5 bases). V was cut by 6 bases and J by 6 bases, with 8 bases left in between. The germline CDR1 and CDR2 sequences are SGDLS and YYNGEE. The CDR3 spans 11 residues. The CDR3 here is CASIPGDTQYF. CDR3 nucleotide sequence: TGTGCCAGCATCCCGGGGGATACGCAGTATTTT.

This clone was seen a few times. The J gene is TRBJ2-2, the V gene TRBV19; D is uncertain. V dropped 6 bases and J dropped 4 bases, with 9 bases sitting between them. The CDR3 runs 13 residues. Looked up from germline, CDR1 is LNHDA and CDR2 is SQIVND (reference sequence). The CDR3 spells CASRNKGTGELFF. In DNA, the CDR3 is TGTGCCAGTAGGAACAAGGGCACCGGGGAGCTGTTTTTT.

J is TRBJ2-3 and V is TRBV18; D remains ambiguous. This CDR3 is built from 11 residues. Germline V gene lookup returns CDR1 KGHSH and CDR2 LQKENI. V was clipped by 2 bases and J by 3 bases, with 0 bases between them. The CDR3 loop reads CASSPTDTQYF. CDR3 nucleotide sequence: TGTGCCAGCTCACCAACAGATACGCAGTATTTT.

A single count supports this clone. The V gene is TRBV27, the J gene TRBJ2-6, with unresolved D. Germline assignment: CDR1 MNHEY and CDR2 SMNVEV (reference sequence). This CDR3 has 17 amino acids. The V end lost 3 bases, the J end lost 1 base, and 13 bases lay between the germline ends. CDR3: CASSFPPGKSGANVLTF. Written as DNA, the CDR3 is TGTGCCAGCAGTTTCCCCCCCGGCAAGTCTGGGGCCAACGTCCTGACTTTC.

J is TRBJ1-3 and V is TRBV5-6; 9 bases map to TRBD1. This CDR3 contains 16 residues. The germline V gene encodes CDR1 SGHDT and CDR2 YYEEEE. With V trimmed by 4 bases and J by 1 base, 6 bases remained unmatched. Here the CDR3 DNA reads TGTGCCAGCAGCCTAGGACAGGGGATGTCTGGAAACACCATATATTTT. Its protein is CASSLGQGMSGNTIYF.

The chain has TRBV11-2 and TRBJ1-5; unclear D gene. The CDR3 runs to 13 residues. Trimming cost V 1 base and J 4 bases, with 5 bases left between them. Germline V gene data show CDR1 as SGHAT and CDR2 as FQNNGV. The CDR3 spells CASSLAGNQPQHF. The DNA of the CDR3 is TGTGCCAGCAGCTTAGCCGGAAATCAGCCCCAGCATTTT.

The rearrangement joins TRBV14 to TRBJ1-3, with 7 bases aligning to TRBD1. Germline CDR1 and CDR2: SGHDN and FVKESK. V lost 1 base and J lost 3; bases outside the gene matches: 0. This CDR3 spans 14 amino acids. The CDR3 reads CASSQGQGGNTIYF. CDR3 bases: TGTGCCAGCAGCCAAGGACAGGGTGGAAACACCATATATTTT.

This chain connects TRBV6-6 to TRBJ2-3, with 12 positions matching TRBD2. The length of the CDR3 is 16 residues. Germline V gene lookup returns CDR1 MNHNY and CDR2 SVGAGI (reference sequence). J was trimmed by 1 base and V by 4 bases; bases with no gene match: 3. CDR3 bases: TGTGCCAGCAGTTCCAGACTAGCGGGGGGCACAGATACGCAGTATTTT. Protein: CASSSRLAGGTDTQYF.

The chain joins TRBV6-1 to TRBJ2-1, with unresolved D. Trimming cost V 5 bases and J 8 bases, with 16 bases left between them. Per the germline V gene, CDR1 is MNHNS and CDR2 is SASEGT. The CDR3 consists of 14 residues. CDR3 DNA: TGTGCCAGCAGTTGGCAGCGCCAAGGAGATGAGCAGTTCTTC. Its protein product is CASSWQRQGDEQFF.

V and J are TRBV6-5 and TRBJ1-6, with D uncertain. CDR1 is MNHEY, CDR2 SVGAGI, per germline. Trimming stripped 0 bases from V and 8 bases from J, with 14 bases between. CDR3 length: 16 residues. The CDR3 spells CASSYSGNGADSPLHF. In DNA, the CDR3 is TGTGCCAGCAGTTACTCAGGCAACGGCGCGGATTCACCCCTCCACTTT.

This chain joins TRBV7-3 and TRBJ1-6, with a tentative D call TRBD1 (5 bases). Germline assignment: CDR1 SGHTA and CDR2 FQGTGA. The germline V and J ends were trimmed by 0 bases and 5 bases, with 11 bases remaining between them. The CDR3 runs 16 residues. The CDR3 reads CASSLTGGSNNSPLHF. CDR3 nucleotides: TGTGCCAGCAGCTTAACGGGGGGAAGCAATAATTCACCCCTCCACTTT.

The chain has TRBV5-1 and TRBJ2-2, with unresolved D. The CDR3 extends over 17 amino acids. From germline, CDR1 is SGHRS and CDR2 YFSETQ. The germline V and J ends were trimmed by 1 base and 4 bases, with 17 bases remaining between them. CDR3 loop: CASSLNSGHLSTGELFF. The DNA for the CDR3 is TGCGCCAGCAGCTTGAACTCAGGCCACCTAAGCACCGGGGAGCTGTTTTTT.

The V gene is TRBV7-8, the J gene TRBJ2-1, with D perhaps assigned TRBD1 or TRBD2 (5 bases each). The germline V and J ends were trimmed by 3 bases and 2 bases, with 11 bases remaining between them. The CDR3 sequence is 15 residues long. In germline, CDR1 is SGHVS, CDR2 FQNEAQ. DNA for the CDR3: TGTGCCAGCAGCTTGGGACGCCAAACCTACAATGAGCAGTTCTTC. This sequence encodes CASSLGRQTYNEQFF.

This chain connects TRBV2 to TRBJ1-3; tentative D call: TRBD1 (5 bases). CDR3 size: 13 residues. The germline CDR1 and CDR2 sequences are SNHLY and FYNNEI. Trimming left V 2 bases short and J 3 bases short, with 5 bases between. CDR3 protein: CASSERGGNTIYF. The CDR3 bases are TGTGCCAGCAGTGAAAGGGGTGGAAACACCATATATTTT.

The chain uses TRBV3-1 (or the pseudogene TRBV3-2) and TRBJ1-6, with a weak D call TRBD1 (6 bases). The CDR3 is 18 residues long. Germline V gives CDR1 LGHDT, CDR2 YNNKEL (reference sequence). V lost 3 bases and J 6 bases, leaving 21 bases between the germline ends. In nucleotides, the CDR3 is TGTGCCAGCAGCCAGGGAGCGGGGGGCGCAGCCGGTAATTCACCCCTCCACTTT. Translating it yields CASSQGAGGAAGNSPLHF.

J is TRBJ1-1 and V is TRBV9; no reliable D call. The CDR3 sequence is 11 residues long. Germline-derived CDR1 and CDR2 are SGDLS and YYNGEE. Trimming pared 5 bases from V and 6 bases from J, leaving 8 bases between. CDR3: CASRFSAEAFF. The CDR3 nucleotides read TGTGCCAGCAGGTTCAGTGCTGAAGCTTTCTTT.

V usage is TRBV6-1 and J usage is TRBJ2-5; perhaps TRBD1 as D (6 bases). Trimming cost V 1 base and J 5 bases, with 14 bases left between them. This CDR3 is built from 15 residues. Germline V gene lookup returns CDR1 MNHNS and CDR2 SASEGT. CDR3 amino acids: CASSEVGAELETQYF. The CDR3 DNA reads as TGTGCCAGCAGTGAAGTGGGGGCGGAACTCGAGACCCAGTACTTC.

The V call is TRBV6-4, the J call TRBJ1-1, with a tentative D call TRBD1 (6 bases). Germline CDR1 and CDR2: MRHNA and SNTAGT. This CDR3 comprises 13 residues. V lost 4 bases and J lost 5, with 11 bases in between. CDR3 sequence (DNA): TGTGCCAGCAGTGCGGAGGGGGGGACTGAAGCTTTCTTT. Translation gives CASSAEGGTEAFF.

This rearrangement joins TRBV5-1 to TRBJ2-1; 7 bases fit TRBD2. V gave up 4 bases and J gave up 3 bases; unmatched junction bases: 4. The CDR3 consists of 14 residues. CDR1 and CDR2 from the germline V gene are SGHRS and YFSETQ. Here the CDR3 reads CASSPGGSYNEQFF. DNA of the CDR3: TGCGCCAGCAGCCCCGGGGGGAGCTACAATGAGCAGTTCTTC.

The chain employs TRBV11-2 and TRBJ1-1; tentatively, D is TRBD1 (5 bases). V was clipped by 2 bases and J by 0 bases, with 13 bases between them. Germline assignment: CDR1 SGHAT and CDR2 FQNNGV. The CDR3 sequence is 16 residues long. The CDR3 is CASSLKAAGLNTEAFF. The CDR3 DNA is TGTGCCAGCAGCTTAAAAGCTGCAGGGTTGAACACTGAAGCTTTCTTT.

The chain uses TRBV3-1 (or the pseudogene TRBV3-2) and TRBJ2-3, with 11 nucleotides matching TRBD2. V lost 4 bases, J lost 5 bases, and 11 bases stayed unmatched. This CDR3 contains 17 residues. The germline gives CDR1 LGHDT, CDR2 YNNKEL (reference sequence). CDR3 coding DNA: TGTGCCAGCAGCCGCCGGGGTAGCGGGGGGGCTGGAGATACGCAGTATTTT. Translating gives CASSRRGSGGAGDTQYF.

In its sample, this clone was seen once. The CDR3 sequence is CASSLVQGGSPLHF. The CDR3 DNA is TGTGCCAGCAGCTTGGTGCAGGGCGGGTCACCCCTCCACTTT. The J gene is TRBJ1-6, the V gene TRBV5-6; D is perhaps TRBD1 (5 bases). There are 14 residues in the CDR3. CDR1 is SGHDT and CDR2 is YYEEEE in the germline V gene. Between the trimmed V and J ends, which lost 0 bases and 10 bases, there was a span of 11 bases.

This chain uses TRBV4-3 with TRBJ2-1; TRBD2 matches at 8 bases. The junction had 9 bases not matched to a gene; V was cut back by 4 bases and J by 4 bases. The CDR3 extends over 16 amino acids. The V gene's germline CDR1 is LGHNA and CDR2 YSLEER. CDR3 bases: TGCGCCAGCAGCCCCCTTACGGGGGGGAATTACAATGAGCAGTTCTTC. It specifies CASSPLTGGNYNEQFF.

The CDR3 is CASSPGLQTYNEQFF. CDR3 coding DNA: TGTGCCAGCTCACCAGGGCTGCAAACCTACAATGAGCAGTTCTTC. The V call is TRBV18, the J call TRBJ2-1; D gene unclear. CDR1 is KGHSH and CDR2 is LQKENI in the germline V gene. The V end lost 2 bases, the J end lost 2 bases, and 10 bases lay between the germline ends. This CDR3 is 15 amino acids long.